The source of this TCR beta chain is a study of blood T cell repertoires in COVID-19. Study-wide context: Collection of acute and convalescent COVID-19 samples took place in the United States, Italy and Spain.

This CDR3 spans 15 amino acids. Germline assignment: CDR1 GTSNPN and CDR2 SVGIG (reference sequence). V shed 0 bases, J shed 5 bases, and the junction held 9 bases outside the gene matches. Measured with immunoSEQ multiplex PCR; TCRdb has only the in-frame clones, and not every one. The table includes 110,000 to 150,000 clones, 84% detected once. The chain carries TRBV30 and TRBJ1-1, with TRBD1 matching over 7 bases. The source material was peripheral blood. This TCR was recovered from a human donor in a cohort sampled during active COVID-19. The chain's CDR3 is CAWSVKGTVRTEAFF. The CDR3 DNA is TGTGCCTGGAGTGTCAAGGGGACAGTTCGGACTGAAGCTTTCTTT.